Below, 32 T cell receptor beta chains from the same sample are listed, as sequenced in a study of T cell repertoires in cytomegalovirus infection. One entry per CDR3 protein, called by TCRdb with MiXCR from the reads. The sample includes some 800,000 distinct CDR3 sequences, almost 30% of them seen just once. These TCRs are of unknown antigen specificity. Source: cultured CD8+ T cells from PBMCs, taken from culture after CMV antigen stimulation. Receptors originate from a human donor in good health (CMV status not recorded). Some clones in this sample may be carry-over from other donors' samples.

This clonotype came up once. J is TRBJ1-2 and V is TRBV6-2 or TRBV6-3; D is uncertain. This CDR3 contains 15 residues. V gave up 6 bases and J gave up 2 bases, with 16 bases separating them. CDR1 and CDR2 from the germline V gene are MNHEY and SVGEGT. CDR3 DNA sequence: TGTGCCAGCAGGTTTACGGCGCTGTCCAACTATGGCTACACCTTC. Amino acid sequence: CASRFTALSNYGYTF.

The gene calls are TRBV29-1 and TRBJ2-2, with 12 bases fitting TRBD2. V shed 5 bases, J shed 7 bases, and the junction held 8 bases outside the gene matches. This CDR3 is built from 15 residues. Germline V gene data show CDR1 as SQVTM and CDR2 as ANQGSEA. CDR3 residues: CSVYLGTSGYGELFF. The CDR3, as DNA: TGCAGCGTTTACCTCGGGACTAGCGGGTACGGGGAGCTGTTTTTT.

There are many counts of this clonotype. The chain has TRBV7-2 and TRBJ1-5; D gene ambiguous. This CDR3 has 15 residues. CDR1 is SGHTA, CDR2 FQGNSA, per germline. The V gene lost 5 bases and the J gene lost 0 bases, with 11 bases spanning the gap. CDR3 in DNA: TGTGCCAGCAGCCCGGACGCCTATAGCAATCAGCCCCAGCATTTT. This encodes CASSPDAYSNQPQHF.

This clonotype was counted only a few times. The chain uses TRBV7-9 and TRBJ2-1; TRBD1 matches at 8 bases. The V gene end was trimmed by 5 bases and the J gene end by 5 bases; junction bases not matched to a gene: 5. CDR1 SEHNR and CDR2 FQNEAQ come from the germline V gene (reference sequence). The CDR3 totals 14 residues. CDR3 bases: TGTGCCAGCAGCCCGACAGGGGCGGACAATGAGCAGTTCTTC. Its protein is CASSPTGADNEQFF.

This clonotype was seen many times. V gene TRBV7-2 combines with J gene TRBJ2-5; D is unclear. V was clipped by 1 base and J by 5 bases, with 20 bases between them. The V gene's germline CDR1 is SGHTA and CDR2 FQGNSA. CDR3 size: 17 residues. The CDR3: CASSLGAPGPDGETQYF. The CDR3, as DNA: TGTGCCAGCAGCTTAGGGGCCCCGGGCCCGGATGGGGAGACCCAGTACTTC.

The CDR3: CASSARRVNQPQHF. The CDR3 nucleotides are TGTGCCAGCAGTGCTCGACGGGTCAATCAGCCCCAGCATTTT. V and J are TRBV2 and TRBJ1-5, with no clear D. Germline V CDR1 and CDR2: SNHLY, FYNNEI. Trimming removed 4 bases from V and 3 bases from J, with 10 bases in between. The CDR3 has 14 amino acids.

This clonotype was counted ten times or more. This CDR3 is CASSPGLAGPPGELFF. CDR3 DNA: TGTGCCAGCAGTCCGGGACTAGCAGGGCCTCCCGGGGAGCTGTTTTTT. The chain links TRBV7-6 to TRBJ2-2, with TRBD2 identical over 9 bases. V shed 6 bases, J shed 6 bases, and the junction held 11 bases outside the gene matches. Per germline, CDR1 SGHVS and CDR2 FNYEAQ. The CDR3 totals 16 residues.

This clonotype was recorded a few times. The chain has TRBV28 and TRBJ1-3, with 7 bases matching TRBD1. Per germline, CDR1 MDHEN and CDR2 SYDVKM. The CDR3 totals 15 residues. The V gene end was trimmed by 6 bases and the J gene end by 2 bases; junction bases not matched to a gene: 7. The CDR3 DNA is TGTGCCAGCAGACTAAGACAGGGAACTGGAAACACCATATATTTT. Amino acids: CASRLRQGTGNTIYF.

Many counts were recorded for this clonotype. The CDR3 DNA is TGTGCCAGCAGCTTAGAAAAAGGCAGCTTCCCCTACGAGCAGTACTTC. It specifies CASSLEKGSFPYEQYF. The chain has TRBV7-9 and TRBJ2-7, with D unresolved. Germline V CDR1 and CDR2: SEHNR, FQNEAQ (reference sequence). The CDR3 loop spans 16 amino acids. With 1 base removed from V and 2 bases from J, the gap between germline ends came to 15 bases.

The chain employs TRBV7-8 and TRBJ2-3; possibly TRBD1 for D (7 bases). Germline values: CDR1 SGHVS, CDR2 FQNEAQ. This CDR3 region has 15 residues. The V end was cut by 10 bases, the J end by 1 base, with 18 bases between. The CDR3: CANRPQGGGTDTQYF. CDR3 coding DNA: TGTGCCAACAGGCCCCAGGGGGGTGGCACAGATACGCAGTATTTT.

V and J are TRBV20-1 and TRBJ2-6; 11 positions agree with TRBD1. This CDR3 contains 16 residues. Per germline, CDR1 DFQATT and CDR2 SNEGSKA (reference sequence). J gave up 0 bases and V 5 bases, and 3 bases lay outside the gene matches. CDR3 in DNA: TGCAGTGCTTGGACAGGGGGCTACTCTGGGGCCAACGTCCTGACTTTC. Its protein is CSAWTGGYSGANVLTF.

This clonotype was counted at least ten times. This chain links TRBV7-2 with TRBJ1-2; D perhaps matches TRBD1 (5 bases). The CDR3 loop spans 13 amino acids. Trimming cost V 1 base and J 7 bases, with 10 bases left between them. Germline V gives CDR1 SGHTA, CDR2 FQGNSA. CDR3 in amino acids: CASSLGRGVGYTF. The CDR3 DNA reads TGTGCCAGCAGCTTAGGACGAGGGGTTGGCTACACCTTC.

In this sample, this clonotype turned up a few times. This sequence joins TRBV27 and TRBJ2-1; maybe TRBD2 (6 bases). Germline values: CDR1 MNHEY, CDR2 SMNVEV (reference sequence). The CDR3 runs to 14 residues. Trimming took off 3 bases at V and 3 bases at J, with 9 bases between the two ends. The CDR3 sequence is CASSFGGFYNEQFF. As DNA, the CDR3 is TGTGCCAGCAGTTTCGGGGGATTCTACAATGAGCAGTTCTTC.

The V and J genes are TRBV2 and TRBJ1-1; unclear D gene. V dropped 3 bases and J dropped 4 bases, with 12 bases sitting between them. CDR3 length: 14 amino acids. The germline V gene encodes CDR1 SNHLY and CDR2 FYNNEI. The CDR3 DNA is TGTGCCAGCAGTGAGTGGGATGTGGGCACTGAAGCTTTCTTT. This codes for CASSEWDVGTEAFF.

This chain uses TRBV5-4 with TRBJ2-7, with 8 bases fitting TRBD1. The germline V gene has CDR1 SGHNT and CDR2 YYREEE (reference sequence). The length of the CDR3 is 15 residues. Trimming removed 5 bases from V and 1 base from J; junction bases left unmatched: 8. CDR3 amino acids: CASRTRTGGSYEQYF. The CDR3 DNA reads TGTGCCAGCAGAACCAGAACAGGGGGGTCCTACGAGCAGTACTTC. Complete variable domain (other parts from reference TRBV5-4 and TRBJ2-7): ETGVTQSPTHLIKTRGQQVTLRCSSQSGHNTVSWYQQALGQGPQFIFQYYREEENGRGNFPPRFSGLQFPNYSSELNVNALELDDSALYLCASRTRTGGSYEQYFGPGTRLTVT.

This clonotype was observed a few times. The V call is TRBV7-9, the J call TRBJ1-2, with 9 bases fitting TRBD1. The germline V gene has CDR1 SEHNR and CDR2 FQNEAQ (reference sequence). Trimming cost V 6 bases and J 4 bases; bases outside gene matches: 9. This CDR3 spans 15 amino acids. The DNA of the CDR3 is TGTGCCAGCAGTTCGGGACAGGGAAGGATCTATGGCTACACCTTC. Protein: CASSSGQGRIYGYTF. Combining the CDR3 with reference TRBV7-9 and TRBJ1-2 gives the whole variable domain DTGVSQNPRHKITKRGQNVTFRCDPISEHNRLYWYRQTLGQGPEFLTYFQNEAQLEKSRLLSDRFSAERPKGSFSTLEIQRTEQGDSAMYLCASSSGQGRIYGYTFGSGTRLTVV.

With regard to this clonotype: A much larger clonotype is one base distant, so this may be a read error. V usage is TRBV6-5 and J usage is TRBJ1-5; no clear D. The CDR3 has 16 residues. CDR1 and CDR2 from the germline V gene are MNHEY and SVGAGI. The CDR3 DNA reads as TGTACCAGCAGTTACTCCCTCCCCGGAGAAAATCAGCCCCAGCATTTT. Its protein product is CTSSYSLPGENQPQHF.

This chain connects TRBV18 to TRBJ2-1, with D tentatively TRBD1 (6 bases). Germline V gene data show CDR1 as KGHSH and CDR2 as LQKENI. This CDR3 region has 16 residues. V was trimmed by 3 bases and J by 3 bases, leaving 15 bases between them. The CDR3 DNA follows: TGTGCCAGCTCACCGGGGACAAAGGCGGGCTACAATGAGCAGTTCTTC. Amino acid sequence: CASSPGTKAGYNEQFF.

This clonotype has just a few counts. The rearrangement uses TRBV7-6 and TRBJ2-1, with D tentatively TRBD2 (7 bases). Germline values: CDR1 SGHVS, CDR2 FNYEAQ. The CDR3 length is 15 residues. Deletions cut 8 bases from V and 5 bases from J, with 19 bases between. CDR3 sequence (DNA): TGTGCCAGCGGGACGGTCGGGGGGCCCAACAATGAGCAGTTCTTC. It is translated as CASGTVGGPNNEQFF.

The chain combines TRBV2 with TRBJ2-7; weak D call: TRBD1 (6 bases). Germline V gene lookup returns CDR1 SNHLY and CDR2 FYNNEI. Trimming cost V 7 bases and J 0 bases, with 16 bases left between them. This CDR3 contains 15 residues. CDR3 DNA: TGTGCCAGCATTTCCGGGACAAAGATCTCCTACGAGCAGTACTTC. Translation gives CASISGTKISYEQYF.

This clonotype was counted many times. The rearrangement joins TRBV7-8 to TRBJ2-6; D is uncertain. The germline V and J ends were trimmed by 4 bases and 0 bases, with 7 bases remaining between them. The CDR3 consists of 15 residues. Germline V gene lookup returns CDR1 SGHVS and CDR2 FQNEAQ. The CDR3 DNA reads TGTGCCAGCAGCTCGTATAGCTCTGGGGCCAACGTCCTGACTTTC. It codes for CASSSYSSGANVLTF.

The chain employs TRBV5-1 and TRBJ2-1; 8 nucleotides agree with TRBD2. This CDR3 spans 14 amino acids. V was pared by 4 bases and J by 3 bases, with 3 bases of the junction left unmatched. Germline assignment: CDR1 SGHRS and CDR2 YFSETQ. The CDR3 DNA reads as TGCGCCAGCAGCAAAGCGGGGGTCTACAATGAGCAGTTCTTC. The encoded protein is CASSKAGVYNEQFF. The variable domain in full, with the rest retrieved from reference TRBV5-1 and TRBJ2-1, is KAGVTQTPRYLIKTRGQQVTLSCSPISGHRSVSWYQQTPGQGLQFLFEYFSETQRNKGNFPGRFSGRQFSNSRSEMNVSTLELGDSALYLCASSKAGVYNEQFFGPGTRLTVL.

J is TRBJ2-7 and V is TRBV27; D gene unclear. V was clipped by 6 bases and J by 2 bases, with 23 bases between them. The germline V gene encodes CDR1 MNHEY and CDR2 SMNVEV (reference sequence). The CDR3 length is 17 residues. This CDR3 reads CASSGIEVGTGAYEQYV. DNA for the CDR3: TGTGCCAGCAGCGGCATCGAGGTCGGCACTGGAGCCTACGAGCAGTACGTC.

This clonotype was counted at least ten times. CDR3 bases: TGTGCCAGCAACCCCCTGGGGGACAGGGGTTACAATGAGCAGTTCTTC. Protein: CASNPLGDRGYNEQFF. The chain uses TRBV7-2 and TRBJ2-1, with TRBD1 matching 10 bases. Germline lookup yields CDR1 SGHTA and CDR2 FQGNSA. V trimming: 7 bases; J trimming: 4 bases; junction bases outside the gene matches: 10. CDR3 length equals 16 residues.

CDR3 region: CASDLTVSSYNEQFF. The CDR3 region has the DNA TGTGCCAGTGACTTGACGGTGAGCTCCTACAATGAGCAGTTCTTC. The chain combines TRBV12-3 or TRBV12-4 with TRBJ2-1; the D is unclear. V lost 9 bases, J lost 0 bases, and 15 bases lay in between. This CDR3 has 15 amino acids.

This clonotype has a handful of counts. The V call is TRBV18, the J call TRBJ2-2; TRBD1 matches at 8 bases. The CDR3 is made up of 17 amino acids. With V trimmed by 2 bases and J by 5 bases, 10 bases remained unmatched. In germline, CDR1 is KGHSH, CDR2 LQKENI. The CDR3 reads CASSPEDRARRTGELFF. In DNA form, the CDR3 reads TGTGCCAGCTCACCAGAGGACAGGGCGCGCAGGACCGGGGAGCTGTTTTTT.

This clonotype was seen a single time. CDR3 region: CASSPGQVYYEQYF. For the CDR3, the DNA is TGCGCCAGCAGCCCAGGGCAGGTCTACTACGAGCAGTACTTC. The chain links TRBV5-1 to TRBJ2-7, with D perhaps TRBD1 (5 bases). CDR1 and CDR2 (germline): SGHRS, YFSETQ. V lost 4 bases and J 3 bases, leaving 14 bases between the germline ends. This CDR3 has 14 amino acids.

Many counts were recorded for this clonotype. DNA for the CDR3: TGTGCCAGCAGCCCCCGAATCCCCGGGGAGCTGTTTTTT. Its translation is CASSPRIPGELFF. The chain uses TRBV7-6 and TRBJ2-2; the D is unclear. Per the germline V gene, CDR1 is SGHVS and CDR2 is FNYEAQ. This CDR3 has 13 amino acids. The V end lost 5 bases, the J end lost 6 bases, and 10 bases lay between the germline ends.

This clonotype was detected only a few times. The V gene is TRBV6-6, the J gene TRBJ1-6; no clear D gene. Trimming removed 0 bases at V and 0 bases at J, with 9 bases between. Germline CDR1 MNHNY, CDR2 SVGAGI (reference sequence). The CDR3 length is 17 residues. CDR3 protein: CASSYSSANSYNSPLHF. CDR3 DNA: TGTGCCAGCAGTTACTCGTCGGCTAACTCCTATAATTCACCCCTCCACTTT.

CDR3 amino acids: CASSQAAGTSVTDTQYF. The CDR3 region has the DNA TGTGCCAGCAGCCAAGCAGCCGGGACTAGCGTCACAGATACGCAGTATTTT. This sequence joins TRBV4-2 and TRBJ2-3; 10 bases fit TRBD2. The CDR3 totals 17 residues. With 1 base clipped from V and 2 bases from J, the junction kept 6 bases outside the gene matches. Germline V gives CDR1 LGHNA, CDR2 YNFKEQ.

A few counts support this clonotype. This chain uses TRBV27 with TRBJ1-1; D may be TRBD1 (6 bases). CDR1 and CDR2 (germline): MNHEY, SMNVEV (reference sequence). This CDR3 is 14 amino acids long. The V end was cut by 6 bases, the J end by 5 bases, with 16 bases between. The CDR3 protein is CASREWGAATEAFF. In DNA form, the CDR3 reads TGTGCCAGCAGAGAGTGGGGGGCGGCAACTGAAGCTTTCTTT.

CDR3 residues: CASSVRTSVIYEQYF. The CDR3 DNA follows: TGTGCCAGCAGTGTGAGAACTAGCGTAATCTACGAGCAGTACTTC. The gene calls are TRBV6-1 and TRBJ2-7; 7 positions agree with TRBD2. The CDR3 runs 15 residues. Looked up from germline, CDR1 is MNHNS and CDR2 is SASEGT. After removal of 4 bases from V and 3 bases from J, the junction contained 9 bases not matched to a gene.